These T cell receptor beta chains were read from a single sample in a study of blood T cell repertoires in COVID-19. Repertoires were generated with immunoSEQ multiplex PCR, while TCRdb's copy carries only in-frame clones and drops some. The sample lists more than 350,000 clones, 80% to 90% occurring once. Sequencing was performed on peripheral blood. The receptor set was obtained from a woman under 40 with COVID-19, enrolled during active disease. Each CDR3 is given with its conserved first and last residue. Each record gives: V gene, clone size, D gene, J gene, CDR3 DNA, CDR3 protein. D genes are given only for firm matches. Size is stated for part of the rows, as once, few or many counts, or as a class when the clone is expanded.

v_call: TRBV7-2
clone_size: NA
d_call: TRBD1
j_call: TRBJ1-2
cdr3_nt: TGTGCCAGCAGCTTTGGGCAGGGGGCGTTTGGCTACACCTTC
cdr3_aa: CASSFGQGAFGYTF

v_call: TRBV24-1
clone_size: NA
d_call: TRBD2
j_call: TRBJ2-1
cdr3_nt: TGTGCCACCAGTGGTGCCGGGACTAGCGGGGGGCGCCCCTACAATGAGCAGTTCTTC
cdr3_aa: CATSGAGTSGGRPYNEQFF

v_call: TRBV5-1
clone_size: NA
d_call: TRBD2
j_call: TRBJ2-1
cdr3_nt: TGCGCCAGCAGCTCCATATTAGCGGGGGGGCACAATGAGCAGTTCTTC
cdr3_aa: CASSSILAGGHNEQFF

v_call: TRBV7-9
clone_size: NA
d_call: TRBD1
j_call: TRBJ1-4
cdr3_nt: TGTGCCAGCAGCCGAATCAATGGACAGGGCGGCGGTTGGAGTGAAAAACTGTTTTTT
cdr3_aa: CASSRINGQGGGWSEKLFF

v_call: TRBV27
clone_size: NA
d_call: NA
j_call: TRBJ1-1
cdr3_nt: TGTGCCAGCAGTCAACAGGGAGGGGCCACTGAAGCTTTCTTT
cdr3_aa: CASSQQGGATEAFF

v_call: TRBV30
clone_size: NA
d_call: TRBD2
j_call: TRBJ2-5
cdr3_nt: TGTGCCTGGAGTGGTCATAGCGGGAGGGAAGAGACCCAGTACTTC
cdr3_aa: CAWSGHSGREETQYF

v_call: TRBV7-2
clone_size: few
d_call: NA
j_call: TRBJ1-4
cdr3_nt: TGTGCCAGCAGCTTAGGAGCACAGGGAACTGAAAAACTGTTTTTT
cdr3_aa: CASSLGAQGTEKLFF

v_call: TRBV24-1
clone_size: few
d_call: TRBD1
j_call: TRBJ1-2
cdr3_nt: TGTGCCACCAGTGCTGAAGGGGGCTCGGGGTATGGCTACACCTTC
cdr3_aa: CATSAEGGSGYGYTF

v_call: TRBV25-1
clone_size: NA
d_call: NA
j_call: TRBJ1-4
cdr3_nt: TGTGCCAGCACCCAAGACAGGACAGCAACTAATGAAAAACTGTTTTTT
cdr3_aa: CASTQDRTATNEKLFF

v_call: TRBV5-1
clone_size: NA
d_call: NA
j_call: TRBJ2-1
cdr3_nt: TGCGCCAGCAGCTTGGGACTAGTCCGGAGCTCCTACAATGAGCAGTTCTTC
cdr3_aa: CASSLGLVRSSYNEQFF

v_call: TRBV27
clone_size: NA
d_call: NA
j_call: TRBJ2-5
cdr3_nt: TGTGCCAGCCGCTTAGGCCGGGGTCCCCTAACCAACCTGTACCAAGAGACCCAGTACTTC
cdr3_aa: CASRLGRGPLTNLYQETQYF

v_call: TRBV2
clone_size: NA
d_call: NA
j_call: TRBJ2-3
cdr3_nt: TGTGCCAGCAGTGAAACAGGGAACACAGATACGCAGTATTTT
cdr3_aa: CASSETGNTDTQYF

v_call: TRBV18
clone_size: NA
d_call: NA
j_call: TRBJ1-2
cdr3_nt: TGTGCCAGCTCACTAAGGATCGGGCGACTAGGGTGGCTCCCCTATGGTCGAAGAAGGCTTTACACCTTC
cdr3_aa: CASSLRIGRLGWLPYGRRRLYTF

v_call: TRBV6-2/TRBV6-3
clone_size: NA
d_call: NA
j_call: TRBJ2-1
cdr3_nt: TGTGCCAGCAGTTCCCGGGTGAATGAGCAGTTCTTC
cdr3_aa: CASSSRVNEQFF

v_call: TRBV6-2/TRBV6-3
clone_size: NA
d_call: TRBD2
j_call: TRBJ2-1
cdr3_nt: TGTGCCAGCAGTTCGACGACTAGCCCGTACAATGAGCAGTTCTTC
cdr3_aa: CASSSTTSPYNEQFF

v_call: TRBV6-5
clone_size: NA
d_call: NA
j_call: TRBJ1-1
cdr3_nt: TGTGCCAGCAGTTACGGGACTGTCGGAGACACTGAAGCTTTCTTT
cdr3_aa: CASSYGTVGDTEAFF

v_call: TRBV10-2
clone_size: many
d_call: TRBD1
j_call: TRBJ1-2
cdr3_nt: TGCGCCAGCAGCAGGGGGGCCCTTTATGGCTACACCTTC
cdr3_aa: CASSRGALYGYTF

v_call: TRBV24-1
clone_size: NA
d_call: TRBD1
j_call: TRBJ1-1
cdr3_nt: TGTGCCACCAGTGGTGACAGGGGGGGGAACACTGAAGCTTTCTTT
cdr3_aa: CATSGDRGGNTEAFF

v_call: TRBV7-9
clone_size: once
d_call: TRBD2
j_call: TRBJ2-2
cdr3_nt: TGTGCCAGCAGCCAGACTAGCGGGGAAGGCGGGGAGCTGTTTTTT
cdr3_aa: CASSQTSGEGGELFF

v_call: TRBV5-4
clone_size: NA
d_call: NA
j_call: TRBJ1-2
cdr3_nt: TGTGCCAGCAACCGGGCGGGGGCGCATGACTATGGCTACACCTTC
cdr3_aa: CASNRAGAHDYGYTF

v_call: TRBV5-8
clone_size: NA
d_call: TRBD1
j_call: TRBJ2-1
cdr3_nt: TGTGCCAGCAGCTTGGATCCGGGACAGACATACAATGAGCAGTTCTTC
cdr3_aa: CASSLDPGQTYNEQFF

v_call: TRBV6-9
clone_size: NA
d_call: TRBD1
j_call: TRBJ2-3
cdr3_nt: TGTGCCAGCAGCATCCGACAGGGCGAGAAAAGGGCAGATACGCAGTATTTT
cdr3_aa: CASSIRQGEKRADTQYF

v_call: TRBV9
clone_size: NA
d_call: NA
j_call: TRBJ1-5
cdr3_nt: TGTGCCAGCAGTCCTCGGGATCAGCCCCAGCATTTT
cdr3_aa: CASSPRDQPQHF

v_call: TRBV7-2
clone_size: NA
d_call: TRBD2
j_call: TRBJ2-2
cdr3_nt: TGTGCCAGCAGCGCGGGACTAGCGGGAGTCATCGGGGAGCTGTTTTTT
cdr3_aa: CASSAGLAGVIGELFF

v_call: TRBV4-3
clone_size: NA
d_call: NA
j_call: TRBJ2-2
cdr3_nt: TGCGCCAGCAGCCAAGAGGTCCGTAAACCAGGCAACACCGGGGAGCTGTTTTTT
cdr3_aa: CASSQEVRKPGNTGELFF

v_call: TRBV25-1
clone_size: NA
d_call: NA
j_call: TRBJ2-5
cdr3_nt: TGTGCCAGCAGGGAGGGGTTGGAGACCCAGTACTTC
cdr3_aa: CASREGLETQYF

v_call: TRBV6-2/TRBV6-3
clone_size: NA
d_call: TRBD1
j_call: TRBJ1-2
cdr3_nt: TGTGCCAGCAGTTACTCGACAGGGGATGGCTACACCTTC
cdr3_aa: CASSYSTGDGYTF

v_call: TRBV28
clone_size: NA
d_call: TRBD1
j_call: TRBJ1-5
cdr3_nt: TGTGCCAGCAGTTTACCGACAGGGACTGGGCAGCCCCAGCATTTT
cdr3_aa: CASSLPTGTGQPQHF

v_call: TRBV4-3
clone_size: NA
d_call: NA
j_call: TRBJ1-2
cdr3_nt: TGCGCCAGCAGCCAAGGCACAGTCCTGACCTTC
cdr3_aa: CASSQGTVLTF

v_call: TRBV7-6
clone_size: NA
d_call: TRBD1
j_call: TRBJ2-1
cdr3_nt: TGTGCCAGCAGCTTTAGAATAACAGGGGGCGGTGAGCAGTTCTTC
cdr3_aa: CASSFRITGGGEQFF

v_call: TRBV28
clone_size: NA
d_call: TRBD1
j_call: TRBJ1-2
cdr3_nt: TGTGCCGGCGGACAGGGCGGTTTGGGCTACACCTTC
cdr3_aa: CAGGQGGLGYTF

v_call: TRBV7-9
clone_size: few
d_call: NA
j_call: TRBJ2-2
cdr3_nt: TGTGCCAGCAGACAGGGAAACGGGGAGCTGTTTTTT
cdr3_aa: CASRQGNGELFF

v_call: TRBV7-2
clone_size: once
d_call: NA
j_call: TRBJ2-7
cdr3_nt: TGTGCCAGCAGCTTAGATGCCAGTTCCTACGAGCAGTACTTC
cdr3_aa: CASSLDASSYEQYF

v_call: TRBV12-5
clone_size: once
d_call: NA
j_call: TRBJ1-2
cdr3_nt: TGTGCTAGTGCCCTAATGGGGGCTGGCTACACCTTC
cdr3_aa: CASALMGAGYTF

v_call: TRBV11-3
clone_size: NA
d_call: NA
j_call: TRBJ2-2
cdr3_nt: TGTGCCAGCAGCCCCCGCAGGGGAGTGAGAGTGGCCGGGGAGCTGTTTTTT
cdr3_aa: CASSPRRGVRVAGELFF

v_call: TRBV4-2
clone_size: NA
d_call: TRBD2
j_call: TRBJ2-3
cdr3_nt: TGTGCCAGCAGCCAGGTGGTCCTAGCGGGGGGCCGTCAGGATACGCAGTATTTT
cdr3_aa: CASSQVVLAGGRQDTQYF

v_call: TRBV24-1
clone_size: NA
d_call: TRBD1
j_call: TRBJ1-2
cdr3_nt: TGTGCCACAACGGGACAGGACCCTAACTATGGCTACACCTTC
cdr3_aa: CATTGQDPNYGYTF

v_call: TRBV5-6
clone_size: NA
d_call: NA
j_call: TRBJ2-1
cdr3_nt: TGTGCCAGCAGCTTGGTCCCCTGGTGGGCCAACAATGAGCAGTTCTTC
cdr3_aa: CASSLVPWWANNEQFF

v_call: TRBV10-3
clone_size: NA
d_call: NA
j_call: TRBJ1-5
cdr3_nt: TGTGCCATCAGTGCAGGGATAGATCAGCCCCAGCATTTT
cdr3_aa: CAISAGIDQPQHF

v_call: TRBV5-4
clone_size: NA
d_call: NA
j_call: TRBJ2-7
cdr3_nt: TGTGCCAGCAGCTTGTGGGGCGCCTACGAGCAGTACTTC
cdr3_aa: CASSLWGAYEQYF

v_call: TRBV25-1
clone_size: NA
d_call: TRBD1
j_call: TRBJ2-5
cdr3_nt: TGTGCCAGCAGTGGCGGCCCCGGGACAGCGTTCTGGGAGACCCAGTACTTC
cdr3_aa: CASSGGPGTAFWETQYF

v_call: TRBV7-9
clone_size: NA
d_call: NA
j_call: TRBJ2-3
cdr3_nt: TGTGCCAGCAGCCAAAGTGAACAGGGGGGGGACACAGATACGCAGTATTTT
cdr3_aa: CASSQSEQGGDTDTQYF

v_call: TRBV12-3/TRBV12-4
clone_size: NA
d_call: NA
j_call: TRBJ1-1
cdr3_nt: TGTGCCAGCAGCCCTCTAGGTAAAGCTTTCTTT
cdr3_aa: CASSPLGKAFF

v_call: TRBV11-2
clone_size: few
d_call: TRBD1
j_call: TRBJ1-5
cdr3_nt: TGTGCCAGCAGCTTAGGCAGGGGGCAAAATCAGCCCCAGCATTTT
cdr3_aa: CASSLGRGQNQPQHF

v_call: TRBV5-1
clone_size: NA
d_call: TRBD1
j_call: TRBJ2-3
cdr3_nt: TGCGCCAGCAGCCCGGGACAGGAGGCAGATACGCAGTATTTT
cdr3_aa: CASSPGQEADTQYF

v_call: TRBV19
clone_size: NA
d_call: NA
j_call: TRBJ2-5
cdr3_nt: TGTGCCACCCTCTCGAGGTCGGAGACCCAGTACTTC
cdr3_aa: CATLSRSETQYF

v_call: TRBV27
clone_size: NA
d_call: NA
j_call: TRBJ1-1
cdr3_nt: TGTGCCAGCTCTAGTGGTCGCTACACTGAAGCTTTCTTT
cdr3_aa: CASSSGRYTEAFF

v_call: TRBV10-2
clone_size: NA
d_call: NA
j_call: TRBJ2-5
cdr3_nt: TGCGCCAGCAGTGAGCCGGCGGGTGGTACCGTGACCCAGTACTTC
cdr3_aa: CASSEPAGGTVTQYF

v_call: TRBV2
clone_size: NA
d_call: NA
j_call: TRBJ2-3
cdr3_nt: TGTGCCAGGGACACCCCGGGGGCAGATACGCAGTATTTT
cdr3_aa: CARDTPGADTQYF

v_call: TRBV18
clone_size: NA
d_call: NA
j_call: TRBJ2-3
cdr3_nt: TGTGCCAGCTCACCAGGTGGGCAGGGAGGTTGGACGCAGTATTTT
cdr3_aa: CASSPGGQGGWTQYF

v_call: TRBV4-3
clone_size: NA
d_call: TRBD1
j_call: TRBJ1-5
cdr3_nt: TGCGCCAGCAGCCAACGAATTGGACAGGGGGCAAATCAGCCCCAGCATTTT
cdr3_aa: CASSQRIGQGANQPQHF

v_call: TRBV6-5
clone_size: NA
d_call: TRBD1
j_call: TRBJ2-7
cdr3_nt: TGTGCCAGCAGGGGACAGGGGGTCTACGAGCAGTACTTC
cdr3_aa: CASRGQGVYEQYF

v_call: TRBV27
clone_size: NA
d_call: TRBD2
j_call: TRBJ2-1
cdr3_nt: TGTGCCAGCAGTCCGAGAGCGGGGGGCGACTACAATGAGCAGTTCTTC
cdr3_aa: CASSPRAGGDYNEQFF

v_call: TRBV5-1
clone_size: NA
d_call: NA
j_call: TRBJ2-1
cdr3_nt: TGCGCCAGCAGCTTTACGACTAGGGGCAATGAGCAGTTCTTC
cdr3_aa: CASSFTTRGNEQFF

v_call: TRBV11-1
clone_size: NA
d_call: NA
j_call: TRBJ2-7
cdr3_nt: TGTGCCAGCAGCCTCGACAGGCCCGAATCCTACGAGCAGTACTTC
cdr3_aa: CASSLDRPESYEQYF

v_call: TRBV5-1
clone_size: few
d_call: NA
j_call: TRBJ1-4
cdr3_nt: TGCGCCAGCAGCGCAGGGCAGGGAACGGTAACTAATGAAAAACTGTTTTTT
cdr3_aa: CASSAGQGTVTNEKLFF

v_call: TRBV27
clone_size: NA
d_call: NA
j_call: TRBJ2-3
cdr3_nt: TGTGCCAGCAGTATAACACCAGATACGCAGTATTTT
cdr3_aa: CASSITPDTQYF

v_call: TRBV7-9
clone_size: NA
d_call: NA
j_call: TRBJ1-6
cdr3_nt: TGTGCCAGCAGCTTAGTGGGCAGGGGTAATTCACCCCTCCACTTT
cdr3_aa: CASSLVGRGNSPLHF

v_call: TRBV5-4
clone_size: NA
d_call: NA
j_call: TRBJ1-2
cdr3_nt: TGTGCCAGCAGCTCGACAGTAGCTAACTATGGCTACACCTTC
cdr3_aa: CASSSTVANYGYTF